This T cell receptor (beta chain) was obtained from a study of identical twins. TCRdb analysed the 5' RACE reads with MiXCR anew, one entry per CDR3 protein. The sample consists of over 600,000 distinct CDR3 sequences, over 20% of them appearing once. Trimming removed 1 base from V and 0 bases from J, with 10 bases in between. Germline V lookup: CDR1 SGHTA, CDR2 FQGNSA. This CDR3 has 16 amino acids. This sample also appeared in a second study, on T cells expressing NK-cell markers.

V gene TRBV7-2 combines with J gene TRBJ2-1; D ambiguous. Sequenced sample: PBMCs. This receptor was obtained from a woman aged 18-30 years in good health. The CDR3 loop reads CASSLGSQSSYNEQFF. In DNA, the CDR3 is TGTGCCAGCAGCTTAGGGTCCCAGAGCTCCTACAATGAGCAGTTCTTC.